This TCR beta chain was sequenced during a study of blood T cell repertoires in COVID-19. Study information: Collection of acute and convalescent COVID-19 samples took place in the United States, Italy and Spain. The cDNA or gDNA used as material had been derived from T cells, B-cell-depleted T cells, or PBMCs.

Trimming removed 6 bases from V and 8 bases from J, with 20 bases in between. Germline CDR1 is LGHDT and CDR2 is YNNKEL (reference sequence). The CDR3 has 15 residues. Original analysis: Reference gene primer amplification gave nucleated cell count estimates. Method: immunoSEQ multiplex PCR; TCRdb's copy keeps in-frame clones and lacks some. That table is the source of V, J and clone size, and D and trimming were worked out from the DNA. The sample includes 200,000 or so clones, approximately 83% seen only once; the top ten take 3% to 3.5%. The TCR was taken from a woman between 25 and 40 years old who had recovered from COVID-19. The V and J genes are TRBV3-1 (or the pseudogene TRBV3-2) and TRBJ2-1; perhaps TRBD1 as D (6 bases). Sequencing was done on a sample of peripheral blood. CDR3 sequence (DNA): TGTGCCAGCAGTATTACAGGGAAGGGGCGGCATGAGCAGTTCTTC. Translating it yields CASSITGKGRHEQFF.